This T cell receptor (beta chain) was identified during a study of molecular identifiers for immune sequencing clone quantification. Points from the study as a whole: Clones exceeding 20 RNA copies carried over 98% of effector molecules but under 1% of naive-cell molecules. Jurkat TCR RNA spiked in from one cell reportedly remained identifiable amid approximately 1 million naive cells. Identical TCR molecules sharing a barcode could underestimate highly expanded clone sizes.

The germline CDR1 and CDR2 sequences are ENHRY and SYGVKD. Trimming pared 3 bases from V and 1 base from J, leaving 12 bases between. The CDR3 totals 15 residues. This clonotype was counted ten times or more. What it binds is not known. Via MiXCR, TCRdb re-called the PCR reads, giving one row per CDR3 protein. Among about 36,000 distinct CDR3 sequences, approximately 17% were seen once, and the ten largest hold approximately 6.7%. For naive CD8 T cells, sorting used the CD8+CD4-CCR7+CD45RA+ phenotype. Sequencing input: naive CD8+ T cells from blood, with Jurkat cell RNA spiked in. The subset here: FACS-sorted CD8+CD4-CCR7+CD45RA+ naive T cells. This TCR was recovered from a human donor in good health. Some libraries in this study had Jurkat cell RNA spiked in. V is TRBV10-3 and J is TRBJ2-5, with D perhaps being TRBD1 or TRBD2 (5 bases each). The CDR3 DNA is TGTGCCATCAGTGAACTAGGGGCGCGCCAAGAGACCCAGTACTTC. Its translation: CAISELGARQETQYF.